Listed below are T cell receptor beta chains from one sample, sequenced in a study of human T cells and chemical hapten exposure. TCRdb re-derived calls from the RACE reads in MiXCR, one entry per CDR3 protein. The table shows about 190,000 distinct CDR3 sequences, with around 25% occurring only once. The material was whole blood, obtained in connection with sensitization to the hapten diphenylcyclopropenone (DPC). The receptors derive from a woman in her 40s with alopecia areata. Some clones in this sample may be carry-over from other donors' samples. Both conserved end residues are part of each CDR3. D genes are given only for firm matches. A clone size is listed for some rows: how often the clone was seen (once, few, many), or a class if it is expanded.

v_call: TRBV11-3
clone_size: few
d_call: .
j_call: TRBJ2-7
cdr3_aa: CASSLDLRVLSYEQYF
cdr3_nt: TGTGCCAGCAGCTTAGATCTAAGGGTCCTATCCTACGAGCAGTACTTC

v_call: TRBV2
clone_size: many
d_call: TRBD1
j_call: TRBJ2-5
cdr3_aa: CASSEEGQLYF
cdr3_nt: TGTGCCAGCAGTGAAGAGGGACAGCTGTACTTC

v_call: TRBV20-1
clone_size: few
d_call: TRBD2
j_call: TRBJ2-7
cdr3_aa: CSARAASGFSYEQYF
cdr3_nt: TGCAGTGCTAGAGCTGCTAGCGGATTCTCCTACGAGCAGTACTTC

v_call: TRBV12-3/TRBV12-4
clone_size: .
d_call: TRBD2
j_call: TRBJ2-2
cdr3_aa: CASRLSTSGKAGELFF
cdr3_nt: TGTGCCAGCAGACTCTCGACTAGCGGGAAAGCCGGGGAGCTGTTTTTT

v_call: TRBV20-1
clone_size: .
d_call: .
j_call: TRBJ2-7
cdr3_aa: CSARDSRQAYEQYF
cdr3_nt: TGCAGTGCTAGAGATTCCCGACAGGCCTACGAGCAGTACTTC

v_call: TRBV5-4
clone_size: .
d_call: TRBD2
j_call: TRBJ2-7
cdr3_aa: CASSFGTSGIREYF
cdr3_nt: TGTGCCAGCAGCTTCGGGACTAGCGGTATACGAGAGTACTTC

v_call: TRBV6-4
clone_size: .
d_call: .
j_call: TRBJ1-5
cdr3_aa: CASRQINQPQHF
cdr3_nt: TGTGCCAGCAGGCAGATCAATCAGCCCCAGCATTTT

v_call: TRBV27
clone_size: few
d_call: .
j_call: TRBJ1-4
cdr3_aa: CASSRRSREKLFF
cdr3_nt: TGTGCCAGCAGCAGACGGTCCAGGGAAAAACTGTTTTTT

v_call: TRBV10-3
clone_size: .
d_call: .
j_call: TRBJ2-5
cdr3_aa: CAIQGPSQETQYF
cdr3_nt: TGTGCCATCCAGGGCCCGTCCCAAGAGACCCAGTACTTC

v_call: TRBV4-2
clone_size: few
d_call: TRBD2
j_call: TRBJ2-1
cdr3_aa: CASSQGVGTSGYNEQFF
cdr3_nt: TGTGCCAGCAGCCAAGGGGTTGGGACTAGCGGATACAATGAGCAGTTCTTC

v_call: TRBV29-1
clone_size: .
d_call: TRBD1
j_call: TRBJ2-7
cdr3_aa: CSVGQGAEQYF
cdr3_nt: TGCAGCGTTGGACAGGGGGCCGAGCAGTACTTC

v_call: TRBV7-9
clone_size: few
d_call: .
j_call: TRBJ2-4
cdr3_aa: CASSLDGGYSNIQYF
cdr3_nt: TGTGCCAGCAGCTTAGACGGCGGATATTCAAACATTCAGTACTTC

v_call: TRBV7-2
clone_size: .
d_call: .
j_call: TRBJ1-2
cdr3_aa: CASSPFTTQGVNGYTF
cdr3_nt: TGTGCCAGCAGCCCCTTCACCACCCAGGGAGTGAATGGCTACACCTTC

v_call: TRBV6-2/TRBV6-3
clone_size: .
d_call: TRBD2
j_call: TRBJ2-7
cdr3_aa: CASRSPPQIAGAYEQYF
cdr3_nt: TGTGCCAGCAGATCCCCCCCACAAATAGCGGGAGCCTACGAGCAGTACTTC

v_call: TRBV27
clone_size: few
d_call: TRBD2
j_call: TRBJ2-1
cdr3_aa: CASSKLAGVYNEQFF
cdr3_nt: TGTGCCAGCAGTAAACTAGCGGGAGTCTACAATGAGCAGTTCTTC

v_call: TRBV28
clone_size: .
d_call: .
j_call: TRBJ2-7
cdr3_aa: CASSGTRAEQYF
cdr3_nt: TGTGCCAGCAGTGGGACGAGGGCCGAGCAGTACTTC